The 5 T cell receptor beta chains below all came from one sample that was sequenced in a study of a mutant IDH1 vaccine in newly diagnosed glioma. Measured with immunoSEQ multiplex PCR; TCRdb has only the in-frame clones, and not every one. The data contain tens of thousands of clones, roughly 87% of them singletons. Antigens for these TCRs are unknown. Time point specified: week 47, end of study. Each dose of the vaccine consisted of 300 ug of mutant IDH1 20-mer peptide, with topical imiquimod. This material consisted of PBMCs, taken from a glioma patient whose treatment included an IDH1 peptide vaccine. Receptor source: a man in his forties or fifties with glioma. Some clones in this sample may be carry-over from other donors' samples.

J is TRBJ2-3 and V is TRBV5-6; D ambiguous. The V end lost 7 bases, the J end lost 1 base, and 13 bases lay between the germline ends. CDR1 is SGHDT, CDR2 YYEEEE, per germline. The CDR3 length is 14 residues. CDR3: CASGWLSGTDTQYF. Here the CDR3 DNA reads TGTGCCAGCGGTTGGCTGTCAGGCACAGATACGCAGTATTTT.

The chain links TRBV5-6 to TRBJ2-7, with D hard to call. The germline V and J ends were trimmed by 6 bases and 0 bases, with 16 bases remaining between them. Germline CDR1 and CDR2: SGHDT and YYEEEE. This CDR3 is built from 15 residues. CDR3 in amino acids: CASTPGTGSSYEQYF. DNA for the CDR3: TGTGCCAGCACCCCTGGAACGGGTTCCTCCTACGAGCAGTACTTC.

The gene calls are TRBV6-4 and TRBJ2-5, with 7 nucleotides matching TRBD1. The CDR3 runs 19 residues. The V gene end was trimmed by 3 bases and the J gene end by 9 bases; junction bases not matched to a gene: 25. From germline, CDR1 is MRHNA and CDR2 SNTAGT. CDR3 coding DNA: TGTGCCAGCAGTGATGAGTGGGACAGCGCGGGCCCTGGCGAGACGGCCCAGTACTTC. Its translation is CASSDEWDSAGPGETAQYF.

The DNA of the CDR3 is TGCGCCAGCAGCTTGGAAGGGGTCAACACTGAAGCTTTCTTT. Encoded protein: CASSLEGVNTEAFF. This chain joins TRBV5-1 and TRBJ1-1; perhaps TRBD1 as D (5 bases). The CDR3 extends over 14 amino acids. Germline CDR1 SGHRS, CDR2 YFSETQ. Trimming removed 0 bases at V and 2 bases at J, with 8 bases between.

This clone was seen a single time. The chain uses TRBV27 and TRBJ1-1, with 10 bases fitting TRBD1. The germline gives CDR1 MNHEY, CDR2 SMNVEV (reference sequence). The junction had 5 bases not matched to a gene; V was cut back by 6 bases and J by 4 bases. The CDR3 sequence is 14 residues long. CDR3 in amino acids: CASRQTGGLTEAFF. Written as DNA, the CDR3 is TGTGCCAGCAGACAGACAGGGGGCCTCACTGAAGCTTTCTTT.